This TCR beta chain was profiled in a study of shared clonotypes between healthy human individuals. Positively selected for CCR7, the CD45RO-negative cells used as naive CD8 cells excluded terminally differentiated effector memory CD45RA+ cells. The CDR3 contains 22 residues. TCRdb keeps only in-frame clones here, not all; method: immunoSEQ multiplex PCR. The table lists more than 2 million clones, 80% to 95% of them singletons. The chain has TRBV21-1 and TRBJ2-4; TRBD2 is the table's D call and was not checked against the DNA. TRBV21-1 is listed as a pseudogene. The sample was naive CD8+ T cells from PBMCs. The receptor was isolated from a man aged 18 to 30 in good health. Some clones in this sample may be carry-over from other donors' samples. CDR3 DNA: TGTGCCAGCAGCAAAACCTCAAGGGTTTTTATTACGACTAACCAAGCCAAAAACATTCAGTACTTC. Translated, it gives CASSKTSRVFITTNQAKNIQYF.